This entry lists 3 T cell receptor beta chains sequenced from one sample in a study of cytomegalovirus exposure and HLA in healthy donors. The PCR used 60 Vbeta and 13 Jbeta primers. Clones were sequenced by immunoSEQ multiplex PCR, and TCRdb holds only the in-frame ones, with some missing. The table has 65,000 to 90,000 clones, 78% seen once. Sequencing used PBMCs. The receptors here all came from a woman in her forties in good health and CMV-seropositive.

The chain employs TRBV28 and TRBJ2-1, with 12 bases aligning to TRBD2. V dropped 4 bases and J dropped 13; count of bases not matched to a gene: 8. The germline V gene has CDR1 MDHEN and CDR2 SYDVKM. The CDR3 totals 14 residues. CDR3 sequence: CASSYPGLAGTQFF. DNA for the CDR3: TGTGCCAGCAGTTACCCTGGACTAGCGGGAACACAGTTCTTC.

Only a few counts were recorded for this clone. The chain recombines TRBV5-1 with TRBJ2-2, with no clear D. This CDR3 spans 15 amino acids. Germline values: CDR1 SGHRS, CDR2 YFSETQ. Trimming took off 2 bases at V and 0 bases at J, with 8 bases between the two ends. The CDR3: CASSLKTTNTGELFF. The CDR3 DNA is TGCGCCAGCAGCTTAAAGACAACGAACACCGGGGAGCTGTTTTTT.

The chain uses TRBV19 and TRBJ1-3; D perhaps matches TRBD1 (5 bases). The CDR3 runs 15 residues. Germline CDR1 and CDR2: LNHDA and SQIVND (reference sequence). Deletions cut 7 bases from V and 1 base from J, with 14 bases between. The CDR3 DNA reads TGTGCCAGTACCTTACACCGGACATCTGGAAACACCATATATTTT. It is translated as CASTLHRTSGNTIYF. Filled out from reference TRBV19 and TRBJ1-3, the complete variable domain reads DGGITQSPKYLFRKEGQNVTLSCEQNLNHDAMYWYRQDPGQGLRLIYYSQIVNDFQKGDIAEGYSVSREKKESFPLTVTSAQKNPTAFYLCASTLHRTSGNTIYFGEGSWLTVV.